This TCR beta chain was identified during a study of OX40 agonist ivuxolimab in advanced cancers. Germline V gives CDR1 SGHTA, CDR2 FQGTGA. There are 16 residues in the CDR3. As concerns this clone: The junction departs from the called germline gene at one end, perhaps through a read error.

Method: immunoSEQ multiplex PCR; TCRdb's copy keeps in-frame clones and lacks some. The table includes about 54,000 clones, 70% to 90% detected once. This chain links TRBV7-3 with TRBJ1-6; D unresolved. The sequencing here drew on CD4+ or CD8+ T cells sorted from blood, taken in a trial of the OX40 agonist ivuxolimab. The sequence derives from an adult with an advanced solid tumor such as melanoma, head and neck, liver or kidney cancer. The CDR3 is CASSVQGQPYSSPLHF. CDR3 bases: TGTGCCAGCAGCGTACAAGGCCAGCCCTATAGTTCACCCCTCCACTTT.